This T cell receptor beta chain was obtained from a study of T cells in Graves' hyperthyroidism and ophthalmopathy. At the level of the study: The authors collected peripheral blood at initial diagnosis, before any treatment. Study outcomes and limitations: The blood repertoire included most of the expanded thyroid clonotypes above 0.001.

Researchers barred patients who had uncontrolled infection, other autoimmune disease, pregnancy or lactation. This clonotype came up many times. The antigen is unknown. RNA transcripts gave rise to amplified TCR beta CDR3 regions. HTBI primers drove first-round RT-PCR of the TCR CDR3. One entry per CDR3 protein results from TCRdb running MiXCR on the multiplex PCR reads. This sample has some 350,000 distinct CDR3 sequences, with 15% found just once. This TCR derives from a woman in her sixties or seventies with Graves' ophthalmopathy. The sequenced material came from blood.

CDR3 DNA sequence: TGCGCCAGCAGCTTGACCCAGGGGGCGAGGAACATTCAGTACTTC. Translated: CASSLTQGARNIQYF. This sequence joins TRBV5-1 and TRBJ2-4, with 8 positions matching TRBD1. The CDR3 runs 15 residues. J lost 7 bases, V lost 1 base, and 7 bases had no gene match. Per germline, CDR1 SGHRS and CDR2 YFSETQ.